This T cell receptor beta chain was identified in a study of blood T cells in healthy people across ages. Germline V lookup: CDR1 SGHRS, CDR2 YFSETQ. Trimming left V 2 bases short and J 3 bases short, with 12 bases between. The CDR3 is made up of 14 amino acids. Primers used in a second PCR of about 6 to 12 cycles were a sample-barcoded 5' primer and a J-beta primer mix. TCRdb itself ran the 5' RACE reads through MiXCR, one entry per CDR3 protein. The table has 600,000 or so distinct CDR3 sequences, around 21% seen once. This TCR derives from a man in his 70s in good health. This sequence joins TRBV5-1 and TRBJ2-7, with D tentatively TRBD1 (5 bases). What was sequenced was blood. CDR3 sequence (DNA): TGCGCCAGCAGCTTTGGGCAGGGATACTACGAGCAGTACTTC. Encoded protein: CASSFGQGYYEQYF.